The entry that follows covers one T cell receptor (beta chain) sequence. Libraries were prepared by immunoSEQ multiplex PCR; TCRdb keeps only in-frame clonotypes and omits some of them. The top ten clones hold 20% to 25% of a sample with fewer than 200,000 clones, about 85% of them seen once. This entry is derived from a study of blood T cell repertoires in COVID-19. Study details: In each case, the material was cDNA or gDNA derived from T cells, B-cell-depleted T cells, or PBMCs.

Germline assignment: CDR1 LGHDT and CDR2 YNNKEL (reference sequence). The CDR3 consists of 14 residues. The ends lost 2 bases at V and 5 bases at J; junction bases unmatched: 4. Sequencing input: peripheral blood. This clonotype was sampled from a man in his sixties with active or convalescent COVID-19. The V and J genes are TRBV3-1 (or the pseudogene TRBV3-2) and TRBJ2-5, with 8 bases that match TRBD2. The CDR3 nucleotides are TGTGCCAGCAGCCAAACCGGGAGGGGGGAGACCCAGTACTTC. Residues: CASSQTGRGETQYF.